This T cell receptor (beta chain) was sequenced for a study of blood T cell repertoires in COVID-19. On the study more broadly: The study drew acute and convalescent COVID-19 samples from the United States, Italy and Spain. Sample material is recorded as cDNA or gDNA derived from T cells, B-cell-depleted T cells, or PBMCs.

The V segment lost 4 bases and the J segment 4 bases; nucleotides outside the gene matches: 12. Germline CDR1 MNHEY, CDR2 SMNVEV (reference sequence). The CDR3 runs to 16 residues. Study processing details: Cell counts per sample came from amplifying reference gene primers. Only in-frame clones appear in the TCRdb table, and some are missing; sequencing was by immunoSEQ multiplex PCR. D and trimming come from the DNA, and the V and J calls and clone size come from that table. Of 250,000 to 350,000 clones listed, roughly nine tenths were seen once; the top ten hold roughly 2.3%. The TCR sequence derives from a man younger than 35 with active or convalescent COVID-19. The J gene is TRBJ2-7, the V gene TRBV27, with 8 bases identical to TRBD2. Material: peripheral blood. The CDR3 loop reads CASSSPAGLGRYEQYF. Here the CDR3 DNA reads TGTGCCAGCAGTTCTCCAGCGGGACTAGGCCGGTACGAGCAGTACTTC.